This record looks at one T cell receptor (beta chain) sequence and its context. Methods used by the authors: By means of reference gene primer amplification, nucleated cell counts were estimated. The assay was immunoSEQ multiplex PCR, and TCRdb's table has in-frame clones only and misses some. Clonal size and the V and J genes are those of that table, whereas D and trimming came from the DNA. Here the sample spans tens of thousands of clones, approximately 89% being singletons. These data belong to a study of blood T cell repertoires in COVID-19. Background on the study: Sites in the United States, Italy and Spain provided acute and convalescent COVID-19 samples. PBMCs, B-cell-depleted T cells, or T cells provided the cDNA or gDNA that made up the material.

Sequenced sample: peripheral blood. The clonotype originates from a woman in her fifties or sixties with active COVID-19.

Here the CDR3 DNA reads TGTGCCAGCAGCCAGGTGGGGAGCGAGCAGTACTTC. Protein sequence: CASSQVGSEQYF. The chain employs TRBV4-2 and TRBJ2-7; possibly TRBD2 for D (5 bases). There are 12 residues in the CDR3. V was clipped by 3 bases and J by 6 bases, with 9 bases between them. Germline V gives CDR1 LGHNA, CDR2 YNFKEQ.